This T cell receptor (beta chain) was recovered during a study of CD8+CD57+ T cells in acquired aplastic anemia. Study-wide context: Sorted CD4+ and CD8+ cells yielded DNA averaging around 3.2 ug.

This CDR3 is built from 15 residues. Germline V gene sequence: CDR1 SGHRS, CDR2 YFSETQ. The V gene lost 0 bases and the J gene lost 2 bases, with 12 bases spanning the gap. Genomic DNA provided the template from which TCR beta VDJ and CDR3 profiles were obtained. A single record per CDR3 protein comes from TCRdb applying MiXCR to the reads. The sample has under 200,000 distinct CDR3 sequences, about half seen once. Patients sequenced had flow cytometry evidence of CD8+CD57+ cell expansion. This sequence joins TRBV5-1 and TRBJ2-7, with D possibly TRBD1 on 6 matching bases. The TCR comes from a human donor with aplastic anemia. The specimen sequenced was sorted CD4+, CD8+, or CD8+CD57+ T cells (not recorded which) from PBMCs. CDR3 protein: CASSLGFGQTYEQYF. The CDR3 DNA sequence: TGCGCCAGCAGCTTGGGTTTTGGACAGACCTACGAGCAGTACTTC.